This T cell receptor beta chain was recovered during a study of neurological immune-mediated disorders. TCRdb recomputed calls from the 5' RACE reads with MiXCR, one row per CDR3 protein. The sample shows about 74,000 distinct CDR3 sequences, 4% to 6% of them seen only once. Losses at the gene ends were 5 bases for V and 4 bases for J; bases not matched to a gene: 8. Germline lookup yields CDR1 SGHVS and CDR2 FNYEAQ. This CDR3 spans 16 amino acids. This clonotype was detected ten times or more. The sequence was obtained from a man younger than 35 with multiple sclerosis. Sequenced: PBMCs. The V gene is TRBV7-6, the J gene TRBJ2-1, with TRBD1 identical over 10 bases. The CDR3 is CASSPAGQGPYNEQFF. In DNA, the CDR3 is TGTGCCAGCAGCCCGGCGGGACAGGGGCCTTACAATGAGCAGTTCTTC.